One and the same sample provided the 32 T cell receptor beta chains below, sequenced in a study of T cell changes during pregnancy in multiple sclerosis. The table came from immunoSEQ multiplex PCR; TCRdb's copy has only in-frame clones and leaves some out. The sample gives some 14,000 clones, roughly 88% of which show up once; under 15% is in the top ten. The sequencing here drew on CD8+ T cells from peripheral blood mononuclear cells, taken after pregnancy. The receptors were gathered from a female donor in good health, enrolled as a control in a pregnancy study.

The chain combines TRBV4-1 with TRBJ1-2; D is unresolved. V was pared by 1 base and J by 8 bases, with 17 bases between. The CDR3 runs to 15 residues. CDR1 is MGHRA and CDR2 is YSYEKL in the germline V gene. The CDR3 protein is CASSQVEESLLGYTF. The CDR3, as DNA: TGCGCCAGCAGCCAAGTTGAAGAGTCCCTTCTAGGCTACACCTTC.

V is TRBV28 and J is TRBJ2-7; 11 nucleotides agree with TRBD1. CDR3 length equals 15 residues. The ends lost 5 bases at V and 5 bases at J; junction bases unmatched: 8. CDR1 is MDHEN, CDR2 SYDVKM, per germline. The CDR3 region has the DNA TGTGCCAGCAGTGACCCGGGACAGGGGGAGGACGAGCAGTACTTC. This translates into CASSDPGQGEDEQYF.

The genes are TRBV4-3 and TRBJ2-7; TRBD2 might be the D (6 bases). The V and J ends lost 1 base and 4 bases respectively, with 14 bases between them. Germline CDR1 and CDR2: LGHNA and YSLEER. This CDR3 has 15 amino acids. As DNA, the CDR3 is TGCGCCAGCAGCCAAGCGACCGGGAGTGGTTACGAGCAGTACTTC. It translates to CASSQATGSGYEQYF.

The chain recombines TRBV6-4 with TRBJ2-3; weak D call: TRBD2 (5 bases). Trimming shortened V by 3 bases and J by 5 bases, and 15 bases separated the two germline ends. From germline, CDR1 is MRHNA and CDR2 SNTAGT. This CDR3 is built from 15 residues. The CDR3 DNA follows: TGTGCCAGCAGTGATTCAAGTCGGGGTGGAGATACGCAGTATTTT. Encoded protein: CASSDSSRGGDTQYF.

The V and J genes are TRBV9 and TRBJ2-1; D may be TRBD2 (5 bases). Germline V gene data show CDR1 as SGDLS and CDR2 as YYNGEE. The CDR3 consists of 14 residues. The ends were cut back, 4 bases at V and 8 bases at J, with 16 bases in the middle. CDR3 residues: CASSSRLEVDEQFF. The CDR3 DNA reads TGTGCCAGCAGCTCACGGTTGGAGGTAGATGAGCAGTTCTTC.

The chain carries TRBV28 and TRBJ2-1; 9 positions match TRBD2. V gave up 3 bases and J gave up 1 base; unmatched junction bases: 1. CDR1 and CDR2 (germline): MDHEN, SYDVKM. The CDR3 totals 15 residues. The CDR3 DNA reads TGTGCCAGCAGTTTGGCGGGAGGGTCCTACAATGAGCAGTTCTTC. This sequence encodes CASSLAGGSYNEQFF.

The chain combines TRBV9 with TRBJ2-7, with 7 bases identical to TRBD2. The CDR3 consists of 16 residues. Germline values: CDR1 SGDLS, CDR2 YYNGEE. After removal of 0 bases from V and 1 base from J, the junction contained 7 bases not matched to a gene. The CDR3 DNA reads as TGTGCCAGCAGCGTAGGTGAGGGAGGGGATTCCTACGAGCAGTACTTC. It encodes CASSVGEGGDSYEQYF.

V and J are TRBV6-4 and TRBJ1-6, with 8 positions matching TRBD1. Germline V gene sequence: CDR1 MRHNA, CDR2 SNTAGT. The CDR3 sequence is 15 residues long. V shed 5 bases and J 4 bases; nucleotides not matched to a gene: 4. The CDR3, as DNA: TGTGCCAGCAGTCCCACAGGGGGGTATAATTCACCCCTCCACTTT. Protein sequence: CASSPTGGYNSPLHF.

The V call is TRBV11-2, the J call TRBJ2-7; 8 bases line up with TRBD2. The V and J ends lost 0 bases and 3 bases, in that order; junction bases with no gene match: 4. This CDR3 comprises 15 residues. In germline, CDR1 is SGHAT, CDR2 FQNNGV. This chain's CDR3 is CASSLDSGSGYEQYF. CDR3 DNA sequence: TGTGCCAGCAGCTTAGACAGCGGGAGTGGCTACGAGCAGTACTTC.

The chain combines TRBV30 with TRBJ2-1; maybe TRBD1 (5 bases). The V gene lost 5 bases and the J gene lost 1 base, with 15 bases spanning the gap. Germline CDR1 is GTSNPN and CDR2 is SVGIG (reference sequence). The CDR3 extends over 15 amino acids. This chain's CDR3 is CAWEFQGLSYNEQFF. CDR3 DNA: TGTGCCTGGGAGTTCCAGGGCTTATCCTACAATGAGCAGTTCTTC.

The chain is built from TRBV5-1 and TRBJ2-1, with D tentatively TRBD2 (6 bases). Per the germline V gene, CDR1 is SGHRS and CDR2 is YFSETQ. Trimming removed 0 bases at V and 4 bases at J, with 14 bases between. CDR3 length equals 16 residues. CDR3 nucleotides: TGCGCCAGCAGCTTGGGCGGGGAGCGGAGTTACAATGAGCAGTTCTTC. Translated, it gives CASSLGGERSYNEQFF.

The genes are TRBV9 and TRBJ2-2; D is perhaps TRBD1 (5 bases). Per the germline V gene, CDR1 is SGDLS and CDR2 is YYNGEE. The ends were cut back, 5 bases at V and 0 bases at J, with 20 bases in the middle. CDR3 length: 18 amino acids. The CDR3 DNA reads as TGTGCCAGCAGAGGGCACCAGGGCCCCGTCGCGAACACCGGGGAGCTGTTTTTT. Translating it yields CASRGHQGPVANTGELFF.

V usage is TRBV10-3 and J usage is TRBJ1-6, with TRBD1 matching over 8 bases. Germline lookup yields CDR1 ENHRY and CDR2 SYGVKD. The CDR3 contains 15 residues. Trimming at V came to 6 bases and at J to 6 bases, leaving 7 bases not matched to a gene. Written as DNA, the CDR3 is TGTGCCATCAGCCGTGGACAGGGCAGTAATTCACCCCTCCACTTT. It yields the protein CAISRGQGSNSPLHF.

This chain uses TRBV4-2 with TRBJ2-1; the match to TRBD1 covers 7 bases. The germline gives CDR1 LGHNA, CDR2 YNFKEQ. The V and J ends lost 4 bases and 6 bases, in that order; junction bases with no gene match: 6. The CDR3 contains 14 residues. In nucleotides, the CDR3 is TGTGCCAGCAGCCCAGGACAGGTCTTCAATGAGCAGTTCTTC. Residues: CASSPGQVFNEQFF.

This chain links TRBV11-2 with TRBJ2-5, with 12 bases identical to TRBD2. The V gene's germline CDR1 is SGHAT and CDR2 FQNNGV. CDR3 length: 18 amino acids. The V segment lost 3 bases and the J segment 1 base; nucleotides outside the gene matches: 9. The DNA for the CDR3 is TGTGCCAGCAGCTTCTCTTGGAGGACTAGCGGGACCCAAGAGACCCAGTACTTC. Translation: CASSFSWRTSGTQETQYF.

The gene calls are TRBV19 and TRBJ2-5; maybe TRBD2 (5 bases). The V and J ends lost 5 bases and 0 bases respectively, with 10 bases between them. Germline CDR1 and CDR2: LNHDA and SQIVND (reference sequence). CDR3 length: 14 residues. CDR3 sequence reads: CASSVTADQETQYF. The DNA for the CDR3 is TGTGCCAGTAGTGTTACAGCGGACCAAGAGACCCAGTACTTC.

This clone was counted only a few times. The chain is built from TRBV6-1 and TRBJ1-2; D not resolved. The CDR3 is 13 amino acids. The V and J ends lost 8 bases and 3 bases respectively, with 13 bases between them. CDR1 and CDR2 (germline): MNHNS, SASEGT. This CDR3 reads CASLEGTDYGYTF. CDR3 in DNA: TGTGCCAGCTTGGAGGGAACGGACTATGGCTACACCTTC.

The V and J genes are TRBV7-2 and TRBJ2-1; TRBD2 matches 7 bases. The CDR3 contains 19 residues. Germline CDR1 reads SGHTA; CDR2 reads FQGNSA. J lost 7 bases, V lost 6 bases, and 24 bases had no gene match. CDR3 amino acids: CASRVAVGLAAGVSNEQFF. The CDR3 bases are TGTGCCAGCAGGGTAGCGGTCGGGCTAGCGGCCGGGGTCTCAAATGAGCAGTTCTTC.

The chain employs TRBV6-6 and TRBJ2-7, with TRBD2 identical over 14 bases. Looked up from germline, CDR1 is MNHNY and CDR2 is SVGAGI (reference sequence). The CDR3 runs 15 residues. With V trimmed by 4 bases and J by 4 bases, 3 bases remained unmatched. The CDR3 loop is CASSSGTSGGYEQYF. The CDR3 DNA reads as TGTGCCAGCAGTTCGGGGACTAGCGGGGGATACGAGCAGTACTTC.

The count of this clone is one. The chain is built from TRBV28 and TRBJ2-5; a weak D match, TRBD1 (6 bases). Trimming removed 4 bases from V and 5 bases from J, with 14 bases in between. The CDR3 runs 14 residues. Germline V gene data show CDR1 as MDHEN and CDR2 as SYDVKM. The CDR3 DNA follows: TGTGCCAGCAGTTCGCAGGGGCTCACGGAGACCCAGTACTTC. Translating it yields CASSSQGLTETQYF. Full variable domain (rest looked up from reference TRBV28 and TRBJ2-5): DVKVTQSSRYLVKRTGEKVFLECVQDMDHENMFWYRQDPGLGLRLIYFSYDVKMKEKGDIPEGYSVSREKKERFSLILESASTNQTSMYLCASSSQGLTETQYFGPGTRLLVL.

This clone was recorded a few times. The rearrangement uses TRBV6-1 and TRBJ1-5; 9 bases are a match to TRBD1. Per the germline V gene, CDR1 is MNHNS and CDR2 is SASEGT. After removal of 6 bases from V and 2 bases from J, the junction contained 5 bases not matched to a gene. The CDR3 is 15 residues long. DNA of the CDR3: TGTGCCAGCAGCTGGACAGGGGTAGGCAATCAGCCCCAGCATTTT. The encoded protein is CASSWTGVGNQPQHF.

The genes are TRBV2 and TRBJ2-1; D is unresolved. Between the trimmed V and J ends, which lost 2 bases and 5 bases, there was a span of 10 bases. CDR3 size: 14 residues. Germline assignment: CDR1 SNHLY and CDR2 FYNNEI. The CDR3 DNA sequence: TGTGCCAGCAGTGAAAGGCTAGTAAACAATGAGCAGTTCTTC. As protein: CASSERLVNNEQFF.

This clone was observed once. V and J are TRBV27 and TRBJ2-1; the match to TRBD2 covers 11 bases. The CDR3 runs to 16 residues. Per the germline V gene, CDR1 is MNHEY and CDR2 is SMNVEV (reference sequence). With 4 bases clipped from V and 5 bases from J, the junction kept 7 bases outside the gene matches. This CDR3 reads CASSWSSGRLDNEQFF. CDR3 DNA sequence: TGTGCCAGCAGTTGGTCTAGCGGGAGGTTGGACAATGAGCAGTTCTTC.

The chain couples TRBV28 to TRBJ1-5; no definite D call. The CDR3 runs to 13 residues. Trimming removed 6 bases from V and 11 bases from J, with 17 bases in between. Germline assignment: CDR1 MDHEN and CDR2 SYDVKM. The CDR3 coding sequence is TGTGCCAGCAGCCGAAGGGCGGGTGAGGCCCAGCATTTT. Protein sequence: CASSRRAGEAQHF. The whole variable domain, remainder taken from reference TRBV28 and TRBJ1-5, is DVKVTQSSRYLVKRTGEKVFLECVQDMDHENMFWYRQDPGLGLRLIYFSYDVKMKEKGDIPEGYSVSREKKERFSLILESASTNQTSMYLCASSRRAGEAQHFGDGTRLSIL.

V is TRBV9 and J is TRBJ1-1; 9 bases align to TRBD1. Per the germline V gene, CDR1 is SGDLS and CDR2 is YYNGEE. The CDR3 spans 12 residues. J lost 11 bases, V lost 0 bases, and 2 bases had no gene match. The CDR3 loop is CASSVGTGVAFF. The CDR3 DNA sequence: TGTGCCAGCAGCGTAGGGACAGGGGTCGCTTTCTTT. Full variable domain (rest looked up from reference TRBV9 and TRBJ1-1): DSGVTQTPKHLITATGQRVTLRCSPRSGDLSVYWYQQSLDQGLQFLIQYYNGEERAKGNILERFSAQQFPDLHSELNLSSLELGDSALYFCASSVGTGVAFFGQGTRLTVV.

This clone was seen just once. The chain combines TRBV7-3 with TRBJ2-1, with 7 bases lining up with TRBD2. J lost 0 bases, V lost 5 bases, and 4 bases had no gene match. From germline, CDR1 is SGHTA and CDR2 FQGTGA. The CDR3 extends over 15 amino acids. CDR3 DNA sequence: TGTGCCAGCAGCCCTTTAGCGGGCTCCTACAATGAGCAGTTCTTC. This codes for CASSPLAGSYNEQFF.

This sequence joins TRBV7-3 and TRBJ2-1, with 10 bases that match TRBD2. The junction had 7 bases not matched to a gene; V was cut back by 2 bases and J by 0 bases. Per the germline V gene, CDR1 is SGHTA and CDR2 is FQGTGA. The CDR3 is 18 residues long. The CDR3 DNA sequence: TGTGCCAGCAGCTTAGGAGGCCTAGCGGGAGTCTCCTACAATGAGCAGTTCTTC. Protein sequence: CASSLGGLAGVSYNEQFF. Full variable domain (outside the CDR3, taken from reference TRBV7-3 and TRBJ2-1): GAGVSQTPSNKVTEKGKYVELRCDPISGHTALYWYRQSLGQGPEFLIYFQGTGAADDSGLPNDRFFAVRPEGSVSTLKIQRTERGDSAVYLCASSLGGLAGVSYNEQFFGPGTRLTVL.

The CDR3 DNA follows: TGTGCCAGCAGCCTCCCCGAGGAAATTGAAAAACTGTTTTTT. It is translated as CASSLPEEIEKLFF. The chain combines TRBV5-5 with TRBJ1-4; D is uncertain. This CDR3 spans 14 amino acids. The V gene's germline CDR1 is SGHKS and CDR2 YYEKEE (reference sequence). The V gene lost 4 bases and the J gene lost 7 bases, with 14 bases spanning the gap.

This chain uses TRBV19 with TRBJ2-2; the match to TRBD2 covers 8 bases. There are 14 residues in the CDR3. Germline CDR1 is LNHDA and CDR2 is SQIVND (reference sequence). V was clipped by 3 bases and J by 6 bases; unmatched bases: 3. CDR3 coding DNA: TGTGCCAGTAGTATTTCCGGGAGGGCCGGGGAGCTGTTTTTT. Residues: CASSISGRAGELFF.

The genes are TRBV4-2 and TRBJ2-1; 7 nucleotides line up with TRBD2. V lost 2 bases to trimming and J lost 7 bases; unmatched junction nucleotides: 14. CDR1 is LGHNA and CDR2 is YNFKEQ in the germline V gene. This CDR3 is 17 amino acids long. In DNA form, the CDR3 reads TGTGCCAGCAGCCAACCCCACGGAGTGGCGGGAGCTAATGAGCAGTTCTTC. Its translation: CASSQPHGVAGANEQFF.

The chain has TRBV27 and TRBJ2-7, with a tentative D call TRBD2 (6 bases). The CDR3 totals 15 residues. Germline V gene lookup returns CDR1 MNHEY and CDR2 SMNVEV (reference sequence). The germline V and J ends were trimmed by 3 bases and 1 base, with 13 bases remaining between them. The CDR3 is CASSFLGGRSYEQYF. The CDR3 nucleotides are TGTGCCAGCAGTTTCCTGGGAGGCCGGTCCTACGAGCAGTACTTC.

CDR3 coding DNA: TGTGCCAGCAGCTTAATAGCGGGAGGACCGTACAATGAGCAGTTCTTC. Amino acids: CASSLIAGGPYNEQFF. The chain is built from TRBV11-3 and TRBJ2-1, with 10 bases fitting TRBD2. Trimming took 2 bases from V and 4 from J; bases not matched to a gene: 5. Germline V CDR1 and CDR2: SGHNT, YENEEA. The CDR3 spans 16 residues.